The clone carrying this TCR beta chain has ten or more counts. Its specificity is not known. CDR1 SEHNR and CDR2 FQNEAQ come from the germline V gene (reference sequence). The V end was cut by 4 bases, the J end by 3 bases, with 4 bases between. The CDR3 length is 11 residues. The data originate from a study of response to subunit inactivated influenza vaccine. General study points: That few new T cells are recruited by each seasonal influenza vaccination was the authors' suggestion.

TCRdb fed the RT-PCR reads into MiXCR, producing one record per CDR3 protein. Found here are hundreds of thousands of distinct CDR3 sequences, 25% of them singletons; the top ten hold 1.9%. This sequence was found in a man between 45 and 60 years old who received an inactivated influenza vaccine. The gene calls are TRBV7-9 and TRBJ2-7, with D uncertain. Sequencing used CD4+ T cells sorted from PBMCs, obtained roughly 5 days after vaccination. This CDR3 reads CASSSFYEQYF. CDR3 DNA: TGTGCCAGCAGCTCCTTCTACGAGCAGTACTTC.